This is a list of T cell receptor beta chains from one sample in a study of PD-1 blockade in classical Hodgkin lymphoma. Using immunoSEQ multiplex PCR, the repertoire was profiled, and TCRdb retains in-frame clones only, with some absent. The table has 43,000 or so clones, approximately 91% seen once. Source: peripheral blood mononuclear cells (PBMCs), taken at baseline. These receptors all come from a human donor with classical Hodgkin lymphoma. Each CDR3 is given with its conserved first and last residue. D genes are given only for firm matches. The size of a clone is reported for some rows only, either as once, few or many, or as a class for expanded clones.

clone_size d_call j_call v_call cdr3_nt cdr3_aa
- - TRBJ1-4 TRBV4-3 TGCGCCAGCAGCCAAGACTTGCAGGGAAAACTGTTTTTT CASSQDLQGKLFF
- TRBD1 TRBJ1-1 TRBV7-6 TGTGCCAGCAGCCCCCGACAGGGGAATACTGAAGCTTTCTTT CASSPRQGNTEAFF
- TRBD1 TRBJ1-4 TRBV18 TGTGCCAGCTCACGTGACAGGGTCCAGGCAACTAATGAAAAACTGTTTTTT CASSRDRVQATNEKLFF
- TRBD1 TRBJ1-2 TRBV2 TGTGCCAGCAGTGTGGGGGTCGGGACAGTCTATGGCTACACCTTC CASSVGVGTVYGYTF
- - TRBJ2-4 TRBV7-9 TGTGCCAGCAGCTTAGGTTCACGTTCCGATCTGGCCAAAAACATTCAGTACTTC CASSLGSRSDLAKNIQYF
- - TRBJ2-5 TRBV18 TGTGCCAGCTCAAGGGCCATAATCCTCCAGGAGACCCAGTACTTC CASSRAIILQETQYF
- TRBD2 TRBJ2-7 TRBV7-2 TGTGCCAGCAGCCCGGGACTAGCTTTTTCCTACGAGCAGTACTTC CASSPGLAFSYEQYF
- - TRBJ2-7 TRBV19 TGTGCCAGTAGTGGACAGCGTTGGGAGCAGTACTTC CASSGQRWEQYF
- - TRBJ2-5 TRBV6-1 TGTGCCAGCAGTGACCATCGACAGAACCAAGAGACCCAGTACTTC CASSDHRQNQETQYF
- - TRBJ2-5 TRBV6-5 TGTGCCAGCAGTTATGTATTTCAAGAGACCCAGTACTTC CASSYVFQETQYF
- - TRBJ2-3 TRBV6-1 TGTGCCAGCTCGCCGGGACTCACCACAGATACGCAGTATTTT CASSPGLTTDTQYF
few - TRBJ1-5 TRBV28 TGTGCCAGCAGTAGGACACGTTATGATAGCAATCAGCCCCAGCATTTT CASSRTRYDSNQPQHF
once TRBD2 TRBJ2-3 TRBV18 TGTGCCAGCTCACCAGGGCTAGCGGGGGATAGCACAGATACGCAGTATTTT CASSPGLAGDSTDTQYF
- TRBD1 TRBJ2-7 TRBV7-2 TGTGCCAGCAGCCATTCCGGGACAGGGCTTTCCCTGAGCTCCTACGAGCAGTACTTC CASSHSGTGLSLSSYEQYF
- TRBD1 TRBJ1-1 TRBV15 TGTGCCACCAGCAGAGCCGGGACAGTAGTTACTTTCTTT CATSRAGTVVTFF
- - TRBJ2-1 TRBV7-6 TGTGCCAGCAGCCAGGACTGGACCTACAATGAGCAGTTCTTC CASSQDWTYNEQFF
- - TRBJ2-2 TRBV7-9 TGTGCCACCAGGGGAATGAACACCGGGGAGCTGTTTTTT CATRGMNTGELFF
- - TRBJ1-5 TRBV28 TGTGCCAGCAGTTTCGAGGGGGTGGAGAGTTATCAGCCCCAGCATTTT CASSFEGVESYQPQHF
once - TRBJ1-2 TRBV10-3 TGTGCCATCAGTGAGTCCCTTCACAGCTACACCTTC CAISESLHSYTF
- - TRBJ2-7 TRBV18 TGTGCCAGCTCACCACAGCCGGGATTCTACGAGCAGTACTTC CASSPQPGFYEQYF
- TRBD2 TRBJ2-7 TRBV6-5 TGTGCCAGCAGTTACGCCTCGGCGACTAGCCACTACGAGCAGTACTTC CASSYASATSHYEQYF
- - TRBJ2-7 TRBV27 TGTGCCAGCAGGTCTCAGGGGTCTAACTACGAGCAGTACTTC CASRSQGSNYEQYF
- TRBD1 TRBJ1-1 TRBV5-4 TGTACACCAAAACAGGGGGACCTGCAGACTGAAGCTTTCTTT CTPKQGDLQTEAFF
- - TRBJ2-7 TRBV27 TGTGCCAGCAGTTCGGGACTTTCCTACGAGCAGTACTTC CASSSGLSYEQYF
- TRBD1 TRBJ1-1 TRBV4-1 TGCGCCAGCAGCCAAGATCGCGACAGGGCGAACACTGAAGCTTTCTTT CASSQDRDRANTEAFF
- - TRBJ2-3 TRBV2 TGTGCCAGCAGGACTACCGGAGATACGCAGTATTTT CASRTTGDTQYF
few TRBD2 TRBJ2-1 TRBV6-1 TGTGCCAGCAGCGAACTAGCGGGAGCCCCCAATGAGCAGTTCTTC CASSELAGAPNEQFF
- - TRBJ2-5 TRBV6-6 TGTGCCAGCAGTTACTCCCGACTAGTTGGGGAGACCCAGTACTTC CASSYSRLVGETQYF
few - TRBJ2-3 TRBV19 TGTGCCAGTAGTTTCATTTCCACAGATACGCAGTATTTT CASSFISTDTQYF
- - TRBJ1-5 TRBV5-6 TGTGCCAGCAGCTCGGGACTGATCAATCAGCCCCAGCATTTT CASSSGLINQPQHF
- - TRBJ1-3 TRBV28 TGTGCCAGCAGTTTGTATGAAGCCTACTCTGGAAACACCATATATTTT CASSLYEAYSGNTIYF
- TRBD2 TRBJ2-3 TRBV6-1 TGTGCCAGCGGACCCCTAGCGGGGAGCACAGATACGCAGTATTTT CASGPLAGSTDTQYF
- - TRBJ1-2 TRBV5-6 TGTGCCAGCAGCAGAAACAGAGTTTCTGTCTATGGCTACACCTTC CASSRNRVSVYGYTF
medium-sized - TRBJ2-7 TRBV6-5 TGTGCCAGCAGTTACGGTAGAAAGCCCTACGAGCAGTACTTC CASSYGRKPYEQYF
- - TRBJ2-3 TRBV27 TGTGCCAGCATAGGGACTTCAGATACGCAGTATTTT CASIGTSDTQYF
once - TRBJ2-7 TRBV6-1 TGTGCCAGCAGTGAGGGACATTTCTACGAGCAGTACTTC CASSEGHFYEQYF
once - TRBJ2-2 TRBV27 TGTGCCAGCAGTTTTAGTCGGACCGGGGAGCTGTTTTTT CASSFSRTGELFF
- - TRBJ2-7 TRBV4-2 TGTGCCAGCAGCACCGGACCTTACGAGCAGTACTTC CASSTGPYEQYF
- - TRBJ1-3 TRBV6-5 TGTGCCAGCAGTCGGGGCACCAGCTCTGGAAACACCATATATTTT CASSRGTSSGNTIYF
- - TRBJ1-1 TRBV2 TGTGCCAGCCGGGCGTCCAAGGGAAACACTGAAGCTTTCTTT CASRASKGNTEAFF
- - TRBJ1-5 TRBV27 TGTGCCAGCAGTTTATCGTGGCGAGCTCAGCCCCAGCATTTT CASSLSWRAQPQHF
- - TRBJ2-1 TRBV27 TGTGCCAGCAGTTTATCCAGAGGGAACAATGAGCAGTTCTTC CASSLSRGNNEQFF
- TRBD2 TRBJ2-1 TRBV7-6 TGTGCCAGCAGCTCTAGCGGGGGAGTCTATGAGCAGTTCTTC CASSSSGGVYEQFF
- TRBD1 TRBJ2-7 TRBV5-6 TGTGCCAGCAGCTTTGGACAGGGGGCCGTCGAGCAGTACTTC CASSFGQGAVEQYF
- - TRBJ2-7 TRBV6-1 TGTGCCAGCAGTCTAGGGGGGGTAGCGGCCTACGAGCAGTACTTC CASSLGGVAAYEQYF
- TRBD2 TRBJ2-7 TRBV5-4 TGTGCCAGCAGCTTATCTCCGACTAGCGGGAGGAGGTCCTACGAGCAGTACTTC CASSLSPTSGRRSYEQYF
- - TRBJ2-3 TRBV19 TGTGCCAGTAGTATTCGGGGACCTAGCACAGATACGCAGTATTTT CASSIRGPSTDTQYF
- - TRBJ2-1 TRBV27 TGTGCCAGCAGTTTCGGTAGCGCTGGATACAATGAGCAGTTCTTC CASSFGSAGYNEQFF
- TRBD2 TRBJ2-5 TRBV7-8 TGTGCCAGCAGCCCCGGACTAGCGGGAGAGACCCAGTACTTC CASSPGLAGETQYF
- - TRBJ2-4 TRBV28 TGTGCCAGCAGTTTCGGACTGACCAAAAACATTCAGTACTTC CASSFGLTKNIQYF
- - TRBJ1-5 TRBV5-6 TGTGCCAGCAGCTTGGCCTATGGGCAGGGAAATCAGCCCCAGCATTTT CASSLAYGQGNQPQHF
- - TRBJ2-5 TRBV14 TGTGCCAGCAGCCCCGGGACCTGGGAGACCCAGTACTTC CASSPGTWETQYF
- - TRBJ1-1 TRBV27 TGTGCCAGCACCCAAAGGATTGGAGGGAGTCGCACTGAAGCTTTCTTT CASTQRIGGSRTEAFF
- TRBD1 TRBJ2-6 TRBV28 TGTGCCAGCAGTTCGTACGGGACAGGGTCTGGGGCCAACGTCCTGACTTTC CASSSYGTGSGANVLTF
- - TRBJ1-3 TRBV4-1 TGCGCCAGCAGTCCGGGACGGAGCTCTGGAAACACCATATATTTT CASSPGRSSGNTIYF